This T cell receptor (beta chain) was captured by sequencing in a study of T cells in Graves' hyperthyroidism and ophthalmopathy. Clinicians diagnosed patients from clinical symptoms, serum thyroxine and TRAb, thyroid ultrasound and orbital computed tomography. There are 15 residues in the CDR3. V was cut by 2 bases and J by 5 bases, with 16 bases left in between. Per the germline V gene, CDR1 is MNHNY and CDR2 is SVGAGI (reference sequence). From RNA transcripts, TCR beta CDR3 regions were amplified. RT-PCR in the first round (using the HTBI primer set) targeted the TCR CDR3. Via MiXCR, TCRdb re-called the multiplex PCR reads, giving one row per CDR3 protein. The data hold about 760,000 distinct CDR3 sequences, with under 45% observed a single time.

The source material was blood. This TCR was sampled from a woman aged 40 to 49 with Graves' hyperthyroidism. The J gene is TRBJ2-7, the V gene TRBV6-6; D is perhaps TRBD1 (6 bases). The DNA of the CDR3 is TGTGCCAGCAGTTACCGTGCCAAATACAGGGACGAGCAGTACTTC. Translation gives CASSYRAKYRDEQYF.